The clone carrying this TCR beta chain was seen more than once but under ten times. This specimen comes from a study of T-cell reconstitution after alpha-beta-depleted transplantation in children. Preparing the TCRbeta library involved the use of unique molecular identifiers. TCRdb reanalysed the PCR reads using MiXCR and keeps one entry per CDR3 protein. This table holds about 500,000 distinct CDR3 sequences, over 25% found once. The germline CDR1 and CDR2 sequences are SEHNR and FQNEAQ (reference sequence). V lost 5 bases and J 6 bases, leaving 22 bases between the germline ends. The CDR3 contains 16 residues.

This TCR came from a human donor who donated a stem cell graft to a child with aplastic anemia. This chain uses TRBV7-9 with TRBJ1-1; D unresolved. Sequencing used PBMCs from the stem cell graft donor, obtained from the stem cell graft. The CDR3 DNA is TGTGCCAGCAGCGTAGGAGTAGGCAATGAATTCGCTGAAGCTTTCTTT. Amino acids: CASSVGVGNEFAEAFF.